This T cell receptor beta chain came from a study of blood T cell repertoires in COVID-19. Trimming cost V 4 bases and J 4 bases; bases outside gene matches: 10. Germline assignment: CDR1 MDHEN and CDR2 SYDVKM. The CDR3 loop spans 16 amino acids. Clones were read by immunoSEQ multiplex PCR, and TCRdb kept only the in-frame ones, dropping some. The sample has approximately 200,000 clones; 80% to 85% are singletons. This receptor was taken from a man between 40 and 49 years old who had recovered from COVID-19. The chain recombines TRBV28 with TRBJ1-2, with 9 bases fitting TRBD1. The sequenced material came from PBMCs or T cells enriched from blood (not recorded which). The CDR3 sequence: CASSSPPGTGFYGYTF. In DNA, the CDR3 is TGTGCCAGCAGTTCGCCCCCCGGGACAGGGTTCTATGGCTACACCTTC.